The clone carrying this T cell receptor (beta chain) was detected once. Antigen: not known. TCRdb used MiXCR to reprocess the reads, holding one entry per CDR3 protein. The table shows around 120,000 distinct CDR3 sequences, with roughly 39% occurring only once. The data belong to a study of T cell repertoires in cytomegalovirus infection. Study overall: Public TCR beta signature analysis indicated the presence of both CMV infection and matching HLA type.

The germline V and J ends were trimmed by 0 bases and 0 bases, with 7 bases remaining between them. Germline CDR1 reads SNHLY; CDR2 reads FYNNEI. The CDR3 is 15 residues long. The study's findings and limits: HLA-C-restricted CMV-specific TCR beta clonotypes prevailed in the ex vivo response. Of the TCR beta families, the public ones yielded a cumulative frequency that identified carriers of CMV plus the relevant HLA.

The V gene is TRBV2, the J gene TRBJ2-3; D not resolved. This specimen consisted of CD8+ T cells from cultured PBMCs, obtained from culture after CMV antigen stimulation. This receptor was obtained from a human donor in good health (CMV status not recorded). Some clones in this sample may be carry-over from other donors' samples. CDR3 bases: TGTGCCAGCAGTGAAGCCCCAGTTAGCACAGATACGCAGTATTTT. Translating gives CASSEAPVSTDTQYF.